Shown below are 28 T cell receptor beta chains from a single sample sequenced in a study of T cells in Graves' hyperthyroidism and ophthalmopathy. The investigators amplified TCR beta CDR3 regions from RNA transcripts. TCR CDR3 regions were first amplified by RT-PCR with HTBI primers. TCRdb analysed the multiplex PCR reads with MiXCR anew, one entry per CDR3 protein. Found here are roughly 510,000 distinct CDR3 sequences, under 25% of them singletons; the top ten hold about 26%. The source material was blood. The receptors stem from a young man with Graves' hyperthyroidism.

This clonotype was recorded a few times. The rearrangement links TRBV7-3 to TRBJ2-5; TRBD2 agrees at 9 bases. The length of the CDR3 is 16 residues. After removal of 2 bases from V and 4 bases from J, the junction contained 8 bases not matched to a gene. The germline V gene has CDR1 SGHTA and CDR2 FQGTGA. CDR3 region: CASSLGVAGGLETQYF. The DNA of the CDR3 is TGTGCCAGCAGCTTAGGAGTGGCGGGGGGGCTAGAGACCCAGTACTTC.

This clonotype was recorded at least ten times. The J gene is TRBJ2-7, the V gene TRBV7-2; D call uncertain. V gave up 4 bases and J gave up 4 bases, with 5 bases separating them. Germline CDR1 and CDR2: SGHTA and FQGNSA. CDR3 length: 11 amino acids. CDR3 bases: TGTGCCAGCAGCTCTGAGTACGAGCAGTACTTC. Amino acid sequence: CASSSEYEQYF.

In this sample, this clonotype turned up many times. This chain links TRBV28 with TRBJ2-7; a possible D gene is TRBD1 (6 bases). The CDR3 is 15 residues long. CDR1 and CDR2 from the germline V gene are MDHEN and SYDVKM. Trimming cost V 3 bases and J 2 bases, with 14 bases left between them. The CDR3 protein is CASSFQPGVAYEQYF. The DNA of the CDR3 is TGTGCCAGCAGTTTCCAACCAGGGGTGGCCTACGAGCAGTACTTC.

In its sample, this clonotype was seen many times. The chain combines TRBV27 with TRBJ2-7, with 10 bases fitting TRBD1. Unmatched junction bases numbered 3, after V lost 3 bases and J lost 4 bases. Germline lookup yields CDR1 MNHEY and CDR2 SMNVEV (reference sequence). The CDR3 length is 14 residues. In nucleotides, the CDR3 is TGTGCCAGCAGTTTTGGGGACAGGGGTTACGAGCAGTACTTC. Translation gives CASSFGDRGYEQYF.

This clonotype was detected ten times or more. This chain uses TRBV12-3 or TRBV12-4 with TRBJ2-2; D ambiguous. The CDR3 consists of 12 residues. V lost 7 bases and J 8 bases, leaving 11 bases between the germline ends. In DNA, the CDR3 is TGTGCCAGCACCAGGTCCAGGGGGGAGCTGTTTTTT. Its translation: CASTRSRGELFF.

This clonotype was observed at least ten times. The chain recombines TRBV11-3 with TRBJ2-3; 9 nucleotides agree with TRBD2. Trimming removed 1 base from V and 1 base from J; junction bases left unmatched: 3. CDR1 SGHNT and CDR2 YENEEA come from the germline V gene. This CDR3 comprises 16 residues. The CDR3 loop is CASSLVAGGGTDTQYF. For the CDR3, the DNA is TGTGCCAGCAGCTTAGTGGCGGGGGGGGGCACAGATACGCAGTATTTT.

At least ten counts were recorded for this clonotype. The junction differs from germline at one of its ends, possibly a read error. The chain recombines TRBV28 with TRBJ2-4, with no clear D. This CDR3 is built from 12 residues. Germline V CDR1 and CDR2: MDHEN, SYDVKM. CDR3 in amino acids: CASSLVKNIKYF. CDR3 DNA sequence: TGTGCCAGCAGTTTAGTCAAAAACATTAAGTACTTC.

This clonotype was seen at least ten times. The chain couples TRBV19 to TRBJ1-1; the D is unclear. The CDR3 runs to 15 residues. Germline V lookup: CDR1 LNHDA, CDR2 SQIVND (reference sequence). V was shortened by 5 bases and J by 6 bases, with 19 bases between the two germline ends. CDR3 sequence: CASSWRSGTGPEAFF. CDR3 nucleotide sequence: TGTGCCAGTAGTTGGAGGTCTGGAACCGGGCCTGAAGCTTTCTTT.

The CDR3 reads CASSGQNMNTEAFF. CDR3 bases: TGTGCCAGCAGTGGACAGAACATGAACACTGAAGCTTTCTTT. V is TRBV12-3 or TRBV12-4 and J is TRBJ1-1, with a tentative D call TRBD1 (6 bases). Trimming cost V 5 bases and J 0 bases, with 10 bases left between them. The CDR3 runs 14 residues.

This clonotype was observed at least ten times. The chain couples TRBV6-1 to TRBJ1-1; no firm D call. From germline, CDR1 is MNHNS and CDR2 SASEGT. The length of the CDR3 is 14 residues. V shed 3 bases and J shed 1 base, with 9 bases lying between them. The CDR3 loop is CASSDPWGNTEAFF. DNA of the CDR3: TGTGCCAGCAGTGACCCCTGGGGGAACACTGAAGCTTTCTTT.

V gene TRBV19 combines with J gene TRBJ1-2; D is perhaps TRBD1 (5 bases). CDR3 size: 14 residues. Between the trimmed V and J ends, which lost 3 bases and 8 bases, there was a span of 16 bases. Germline-derived CDR1 and CDR2 are LNHDA and SQIVND (reference sequence). The CDR3 region is CASSILRGDGGYTF. The DNA of the CDR3 is TGTGCCAGTAGTATCCTCCGGGGGGACGGGGGCTACACCTTC.

Ten or more counts support this clonotype. The chain recombines TRBV11-3 with TRBJ1-5, with D unclear. CDR3 length equals 13 residues. Germline CDR1 SGHNT, CDR2 YENEEA. Trimming shortened V by 5 bases and J by 5 bases, and 10 bases separated the two germline ends. CDR3 residues: CASSLEVDQPQHF. The CDR3 DNA is TGTGCCAGCAGCCTCGAGGTCGATCAGCCCCAGCATTTT.

This clonotype came up many times. J is TRBJ2-2 and V is TRBV9, with D maybe TRBD1 (6 bases). CDR3 size: 12 residues. Germline V gene data show CDR1 as SGDLS and CDR2 as YYNGEE. Trimming pared 7 bases from V and 5 bases from J, leaving 9 bases between. The CDR3 DNA is TGTGCCAGCGGGGGCTTGACCGGGGAGCTGTTTTTT. Translating it yields CASGGLTGELFF.

The chain joins TRBV28 to TRBJ2-7, with D perhaps being TRBD1 or TRBD2 (5 bases each). The CDR3 consists of 14 residues. The ends were cut back, 6 bases at V and 3 bases at J, with 15 bases in the middle. Germline loops: CDR1 MDHEN, CDR2 SYDVKM. The CDR3 loop reads CASRDLGENYEQYF. DNA for the CDR3: TGTGCCAGCAGGGATTTGGGGGAAAACTACGAGCAGTACTTC.

In this sample, this clonotype turned up many times. The rearrangement joins TRBV6-1 to TRBJ1-1, with D unclear. This CDR3 is built from 16 residues. Germline lookup yields CDR1 MNHNS and CDR2 SASEGT. The V and J ends lost 6 bases and 0 bases respectively, with 17 bases between them. CDR3 sequence (DNA): TGTGCCAGCAGGTCCCGACGGGGTACCATGAACACTGAAGCTTTCTTT. It encodes CASRSRRGTMNTEAFF.

This clonotype was observed a single time. The chain carries TRBV20-1 and TRBJ2-7; D may be TRBD2 (5 bases). Germline loops: CDR1 DFQATT, CDR2 SNEGSKA (reference sequence). With 6 bases removed from V and 0 bases from J, the gap between germline ends came to 15 bases. The CDR3 contains 14 residues. CDR3 nucleotides: TGCAGTGCCGAGAGGGCCAGGAGCTCCTACGAGCAGTACTTC. Its translation is CSAERARSSYEQYF.

The chain recombines TRBV6-1 with TRBJ1-6; D is perhaps TRBD1 (5 bases). The CDR3 sequence is 15 residues long. Germline V gene sequence: CDR1 MNHNS, CDR2 SASEGT. Trimming cost V 7 bases and J 7 bases, with 17 bases left between them. The CDR3 nucleotides are TGTGCCAGCACCCAGCTTGGGGGAGGCAATTCACCCCTCCACTTT. Amino acid sequence: CASTQLGGGNSPLHF.

The gene calls are TRBV6-4 and TRBJ1-1, with D possibly matching TRBD1 (6 bases). The ends were cut back, 2 bases at V and 6 bases at J, with 10 bases in the middle. This CDR3 is 13 amino acids long. Germline V gives CDR1 MRHNA, CDR2 SNTAGT. The CDR3 DNA sequence: TGTGCCAGCAGTGACGGGGCAGGGGCTGAAGCTTTCTTT. Amino acid sequence: CASSDGAGAEAFF.

The chain combines TRBV6-1 with TRBJ1-1; a weak D match, TRBD1 (6 bases). Germline values: CDR1 MNHNS, CDR2 SASEGT. Between the trimmed V and J ends, which lost 9 bases and 4 bases, there was a span of 15 bases. The length of the CDR3 is 13 residues. The CDR3 coding sequence is TGTGCCAGTAACAGGGCGGGGGGCACTGAAGCTTTCTTT. Amino acids: CASNRAGGTEAFF.

V and J are TRBV20-1 and TRBJ1-4; D unclear. The ends were cut back, 6 bases at V and 7 bases at J, with 15 bases in the middle. Per germline, CDR1 DFQATT and CDR2 SNEGSKA (reference sequence). The CDR3 is 13 residues long. The CDR3 DNA sequence: TGCAGTGCCCCCGGGTTAACGGGTGAAAAACTGTTTTTT. Translated: CSAPGLTGEKLFF.

This clonotype was counted only a few times. The rearrangement uses TRBV9 and TRBJ2-2; D not certain. The V and J ends lost 2 bases and 6 bases respectively, with 8 bases between them. The germline V gene has CDR1 SGDLS and CDR2 YYNGEE. The CDR3 spans 13 residues. This chain's CDR3 is CASSVLMSGELFF. DNA for the CDR3: TGTGCCAGCAGCGTCCTTATGTCCGGGGAGCTGTTTTTT.

This clonotype has ten or more counts. The rearrangement joins TRBV28 to TRBJ1-6, with D hard to call. The CDR3 has 14 amino acids. Germline V gene lookup returns CDR1 MDHEN and CDR2 SYDVKM. V lost 6 bases, J lost 11 bases, and 17 bases lay in between. The CDR3 region has the DNA TGTGCCAGCAGCCTGGGCCTTATCGGGGCACCCCTCCACTTT. It yields the protein CASSLGLIGAPLHF.

This chain uses TRBV6-2 or TRBV6-3 with TRBJ1-1; no definite D call. Germline V gene sequence: CDR1 MNHEY, CDR2 SVGEGT. The CDR3 is 12 amino acids. Trimming stripped 1 base from V and 11 bases from J, with 11 bases between. The CDR3 is CASSYLGSDAFF. The CDR3 DNA follows: TGTGCCAGCAGTTACTTGGGGAGTGACGCTTTCTTT.

The V call is TRBV11-2, the J call TRBJ2-7; maybe TRBD2 (5 bases). The CDR3 consists of 12 residues. The germline V and J ends were trimmed by 2 bases and 6 bases, with 8 bases remaining between them. Germline V CDR1 and CDR2: SGHAT, FQNNGV. CDR3: CASSLNGGEQYF. Here the CDR3 DNA reads TGTGCCAGCAGCTTAAATGGAGGCGAGCAGTACTTC.

This clonotype was counted at least ten times. The chain uses TRBV28 and TRBJ2-7, with D possibly being TRBD1 (7 bases). V lost 6 bases, J lost 7 bases, and 16 bases lay in between. The germline V gene has CDR1 MDHEN and CDR2 SYDVKM. The CDR3 sequence is 13 residues long. CDR3 sequence: CASSPRGVEEQYF. The DNA of the CDR3 is TGTGCCAGCAGCCCCAGGGGGGTGGAGGAGCAGTACTTC.

Note on this clonotype: A read error may produce the germline difference seen at one junction end. This chain connects TRBV12-3 or TRBV12-4 to TRBJ2-7; D perhaps matches TRBD1 (6 bases). The CDR3 is 14 amino acids. CDR3 amino acids: CAISDRDTTYEQYF. CDR3 DNA: TGTGCCATCAGTGACCGGGACACAACCTACGAGCAGTACTTC.

The sample holds many counts of this clonotype. This rearrangement joins TRBV12-5 to TRBJ2-5, with D tentatively TRBD1 or TRBD2 (5 bases each). Looked up from germline, CDR1 is LGHNT and CDR2 is FRNRAP. V lost 5 bases and J lost 5, with 18 bases in between. The CDR3 totals 15 residues. CDR3: CASGASGTPRETQYF. The CDR3, as DNA: TGTGCTAGTGGTGCTTCCGGGACCCCTAGGGAGACCCAGTACTTC.

This clonotype was detected ten times or more. This chain joins TRBV19 and TRBJ2-4, with D maybe TRBD1 (6 bases). Looked up from germline, CDR1 is LNHDA and CDR2 is SQIVND (reference sequence). V was trimmed by 4 bases and J by 8 bases, leaving 27 bases between them. This CDR3 spans 18 amino acids. The CDR3 sequence: CASSSTGKLYRPGDIQYF. Here the CDR3 DNA reads TGTGCCAGTAGTAGTACAGGGAAGCTGTATCGGCCCGGGGACATTCAGTACTTC.